This TCR beta chain was found in a study of CD8 T cells in ankylosing spondylitis (dated by TCRdb to between 2016 and 2019). About the investigation overall: The study profiled T cell receptor beta repertoires in healthy donors and ankylosing spondylitis patients to find disease-linked TCR variants. In total, the full study cohort was made up of roughly 110 healthy donors and 25 or so ankylosing spondylitis patients. Samples of peripheral blood were taken, and for ankylosing spondylitis patients, synovial fluid was collected as well.

The table lists this clonotype with many counts. Its antigen specificity is not known. Nothing much larger sits one base from this clone, and base qualities are not available. Beyond this particular receptor, the publication reports: Some motif variants were previously reported in synovial fluid and blood of reactive arthritis patients, suggesting common disease-initiation mechanisms. A TCR beta motif of 8 or 9 highly homologous amino acid variants appeared characteristic of blood from ankylosing spondylitis patients. Significant enrichment of the disease-linked clones was reported in matched synovial fluid samples from ankylosing spondylitis patients. In peripheral blood, the disease-linked clones were found at relatively low frequencies and had a CD8+ phenotype.

TCRdb shows the sequencer as Illumina HiSeq 2500. TCR beta libraries were prepared by quantitative 5'-RACE with molecular barcodes. For the original study's pipeline: Disease-linked TCR variants were identified with a new computational method built on a probabilistic model of VDJ rearrangement. The raw public data were reprocessed by TCRdb itself: fastp quality trimming at Q25, MiXCR clonotype calling, in-frame beta chains only. Rows with one shared CDR3 protein collapse into an entry with the most common genes and DNA. TCRdb, not the original authors, processed these V and J calls. This sample is represented by 200,000 to 250,000 distinct CDR3 sequences; around 7.9% of them were singletons. The biggest ten clones account for over 12% of the sample. V sheds 3 bases and J sheds 4 bases, leaving 16 bases between their ends. The germline V gene (reference sequence) sets CDR1 to DFQATT and CDR2 to SNEGSKA. The CDR3 covers 14 residues, taking in both the cysteine and the phenylalanine. The only DNA kept is the CDR3, 42 bases in frame from the first base.

Sequences were obtained from blood, either unsorted or a sorted T cell fraction (not recorded which). The clonotype comes from a male donor with ankylosing spondylitis. The sequence is built from TRBV20-1 and TRBJ2-7; the D call is possibly TRBD1 or TRBD2, each sharing 5 bases. The CDR3 amino acid sequence is: CSASLPGTDYEQYF. The sequenced DNA: TGCAGTGCTAGCCTCCCAGGGACGGATTACGAGCAGTACTTC.